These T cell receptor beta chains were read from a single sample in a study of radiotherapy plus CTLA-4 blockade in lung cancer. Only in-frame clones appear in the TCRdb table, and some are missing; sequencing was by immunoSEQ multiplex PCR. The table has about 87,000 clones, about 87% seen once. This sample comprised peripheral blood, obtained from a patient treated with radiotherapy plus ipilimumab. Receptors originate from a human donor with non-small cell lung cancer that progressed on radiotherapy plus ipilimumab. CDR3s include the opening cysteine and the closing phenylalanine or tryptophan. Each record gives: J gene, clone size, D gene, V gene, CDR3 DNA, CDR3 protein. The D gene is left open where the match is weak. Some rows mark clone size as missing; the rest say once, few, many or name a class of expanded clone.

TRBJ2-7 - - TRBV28 TGTGCCAGCAGCCCAGGAGTATCTAAGCACTACGAGCAGTACTTC CASSPGVSKHYEQYF
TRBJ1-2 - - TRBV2 TGTGCCAGCAGCGAAATGTCAGACTATGGCTACACCTTC CASSEMSDYGYTF
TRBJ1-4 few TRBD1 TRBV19 TGTGCCAGCGGGACAGTCCAACTTAATGAAAAACTGTTTTTT CASGTVQLNEKLFF
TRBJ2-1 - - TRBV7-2 TGTGCCAGCAGCTTAGGGACGGTTAGCTCCTACAATGAGCAGTTCTTC CASSLGTVSSYNEQFF
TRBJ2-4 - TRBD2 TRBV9 TGTGCCAGCAGCAAAGCGGGGGACTACTTTAGCATTCAGTACTTC CASSKAGDYFSIQYF
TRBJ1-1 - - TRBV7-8 TGTGCCAGCAGCTTGATAGGGTCCACTGAAGCTTTCTTT CASSLIGSTEAFF
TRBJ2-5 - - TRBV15 TGTGCCACCAGCAATCACAGGGGCGCGGGGGAGACCCAGTACTTC CATSNHRGAGETQYF
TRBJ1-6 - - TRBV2 TGCGCCAGCACCCCGAGTAGCTCCTATAATTCACCCCTCCACTTT CASTPSSSYNSPLHF
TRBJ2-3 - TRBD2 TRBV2 TGTGCCAGCAGGGCTAGCGGGGGTGGAGATACGCAGTATTTT CASRASGGGDTQYF
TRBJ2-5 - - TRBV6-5 TGTGCCAGCAGTTACTCGCCCAGCGGTGGAAGAGAGACCCAGTACTTC CASSYSPSGGRETQYF
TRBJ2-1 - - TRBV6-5 TGTGCCAGCAGTTACTCCCGGGGGAGCTCCTACAATGAGCAGTTCTTC CASSYSRGSSYNEQFF
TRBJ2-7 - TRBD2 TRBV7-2 TGTGCCAGCAGCTTAGGACTAGCGGGTAGGGACGAGCAGTACTTC CASSLGLAGRDEQYF
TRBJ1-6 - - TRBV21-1 TGTGCCAGCAGCAAAAAATCCGGGACAGTTCTTAATTCACCCCTCCACTTT CASSKKSGTVLNSPLHF
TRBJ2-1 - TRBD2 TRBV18 TGTGCCAGCTCACCGCAGCAACTAGCGGGAGGGAGGGGGCAGTTCTTC CASSPQQLAGGRGQFF
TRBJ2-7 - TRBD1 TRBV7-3 TGTGCCAGCAGCACCTCACAGGGGGCTGGACAGTACTTC CASSTSQGAGQYF
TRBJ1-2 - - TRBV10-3 TGTGCCATCAGTGAAAAATATGGCTACACCTTC CAISEKYGYTF
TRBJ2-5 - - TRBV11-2 TGTGCCAGCAGCCCCCGGGGGAGCGGCGAAGAGACCCAGTACTTC CASSPRGSGEETQYF
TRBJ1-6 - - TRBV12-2 TGTGCAAGTCGCTCAACCGGACGGATTAATTCACCCCTCCACTTT CASRSTGRINSPLHF
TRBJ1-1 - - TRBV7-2 TGTGCCAGCAGCTTAGTTGGACGCTTGAACACTGAAGCTTTCTTT CASSLVGRLNTEAFF
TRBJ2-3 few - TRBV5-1 TGCGCCAGCAGCGAGGGGGGGAGCACAGATACGCAGTATTTT CASSEGGSTDTQYF
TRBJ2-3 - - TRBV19 TGTGCCAGTAGTCTCCCGAGGGGATCGCCGTATTTT CASSLPRGSPYF
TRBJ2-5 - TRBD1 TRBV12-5 TGTGCTAGTGGTCCCGGGACAGGGGTGATTGGGGAGACCCAGTACTTC CASGPGTGVIGETQYF
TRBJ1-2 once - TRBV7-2 TGTGCCAGCAGCAAGGCGTGGACCTATGGCTACACCTTC CASSKAWTYGYTF
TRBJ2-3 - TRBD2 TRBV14 TGTGCCAGCAGCCAGAGCGGGAGGGGCGGAGATACGCAGTATTTT CASSQSGRGGDTQYF
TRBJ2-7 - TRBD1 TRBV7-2 TGTGCCAGCAGCACCTCCGGGACAGGAACCTACGAGCAGTACTTC CASSTSGTGTYEQYF
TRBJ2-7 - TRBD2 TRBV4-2 TGTGCCAGCAGCCCAACGTTAAGCGGGAAATACGAGCAGTACTTC CASSPTLSGKYEQYF
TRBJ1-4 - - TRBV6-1 TGTGCCAGCAGCGACATGGATAATGAAAAACTGTTTTTT CASSDMDNEKLFF
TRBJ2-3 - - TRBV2 TGTGCCAGCAGTATGGGGGGCTCGGGGCAGTATTTT CASSMGGSGQYF
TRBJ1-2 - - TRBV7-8 TGTGCCAGCACAGAGGAGTGGGGCTATGGCTACACCTTC CASTEEWGYGYTF
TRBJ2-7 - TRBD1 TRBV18 TGTGCCAGCTCACCGGGACAGAGACGCTCCTACGAGCAGTACTTC CASSPGQRRSYEQYF
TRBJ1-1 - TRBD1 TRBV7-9 TGTGCCAGCAGCTTAAGGACAGGGGGGAACACTGAAGCTTTCTTT CASSLRTGGNTEAFF
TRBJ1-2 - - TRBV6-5 TGTGCCAGCAGTTTGTCGGGGTTGGACGGCTACACCTTC CASSLSGLDGYTF
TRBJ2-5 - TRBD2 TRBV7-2 TGTGCCAGCAGCCTTGGACTAGCGGCGACCCAGTACTTC CASSLGLAATQYF
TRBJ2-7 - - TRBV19 TGTGCCAGTAAGGACGGGCACTACGAGCAGTACTTC CASKDGHYEQYF
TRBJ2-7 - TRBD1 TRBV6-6 TGTGCCAGCAGTTACTCGGCAGGGGGCAAATACGAGCAGTACTTC CASSYSAGGKYEQYF
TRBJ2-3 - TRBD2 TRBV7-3 TGTGCCAGCAGCTTATCTAGCCAGCGGGGATCAGATACGCAGTATTTT CASSLSSQRGSDTQYF
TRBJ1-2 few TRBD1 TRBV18 TGTGCCAGCTCGCAAGGGACAGGCAGCTATGGCTACACCTTC CASSQGTGSYGYTF
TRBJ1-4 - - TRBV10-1 TGCGCCAGCAGTGACGACAGAGGAATCCCAACTAATGAAAAACTGTTTTTT CASSDDRGIPTNEKLFF
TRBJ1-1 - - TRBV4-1 TGCGCCAGCAGCCAAGAACAGGGTGGCGCTGAAGCTTTCTTT CASSQEQGGAEAFF
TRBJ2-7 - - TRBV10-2 TGCGCCAGCAGTGAGTTGGGGCCGACCTACGAGCAGTACTTC CASSELGPTYEQYF
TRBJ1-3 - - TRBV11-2 TGTGCCAGCAGCTTAGTGGGCCTCACCATATATTTT CASSLVGLTIYF
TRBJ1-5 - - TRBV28 TGTGCCACCCGATTTGGCAGTGGTAGCAATCAGCCCCAGCATTTT CATRFGSGSNQPQHF
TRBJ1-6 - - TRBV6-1 TGTGCCAGCAGTGAAGTGGGGAGCTCCTATAATTCACCCCTCCACTTT CASSEVGSSYNSPLHF
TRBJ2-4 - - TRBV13 TGTGCCAGCAGCTTAGCGGGGAGGATTCAGTACTTC CASSLAGRIQYF
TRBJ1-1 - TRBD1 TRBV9 TGTGCCAGCAGCGCGTCAGGGGGGAACACTGAAGCTTTCTTT CASSASGGNTEAFF
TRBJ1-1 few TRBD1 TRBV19 TGTGCCAGTAGTATAGGGACAGGGAACACTGAAGCTTTCTTT CASSIGTGNTEAFF
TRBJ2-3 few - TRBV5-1 TGCGCCAGCAGCTTGGGCCCCGCGTCAGATACGCAGTATTTT CASSLGPASDTQYF
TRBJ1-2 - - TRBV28 TGTGCCAGCAGAAAGGGGCGAGGCTACACCTTC CASRKGRGYTF
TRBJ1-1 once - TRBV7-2 TGTGCCAGCGGTATACATAGGGTGAACACTGAAGCTTTCTTT CASGIHRVNTEAFF
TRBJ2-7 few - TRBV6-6 TGTGCCACCAGACCGCCTGTTAGGGATATGGCCTACGAGCAGTACTTC CATRPPVRDMAYEQYF
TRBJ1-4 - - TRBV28 TGTGCCAGCAGTTCCGTCGGGTATATTGTTGGGCCTAATGAAAAACTGTTTTTT CASSSVGYIVGPNEKLFF
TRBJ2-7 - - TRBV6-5 TGTGCCAGCAGTGGGACGGCCTTTGGGGGCGAGCAGTACTTC CASSGTAFGGEQYF
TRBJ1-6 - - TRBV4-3 TGCGCCAGCAGCCAAGATTGGGTGAACTCCTATAATTCACCCCTCCACTTT CASSQDWVNSYNSPLHF
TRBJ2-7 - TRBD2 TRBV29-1 TGCAGCGCCAGTCCTAGCGGGAGATACGAGCAGTACTTC CSASPSGRYEQYF
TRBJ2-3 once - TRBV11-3 TGTGCCAGCAGCTTGCTCTCGGGCGAAACTAGCACAGATACGCAGTATTTT CASSLLSGETSTDTQYF